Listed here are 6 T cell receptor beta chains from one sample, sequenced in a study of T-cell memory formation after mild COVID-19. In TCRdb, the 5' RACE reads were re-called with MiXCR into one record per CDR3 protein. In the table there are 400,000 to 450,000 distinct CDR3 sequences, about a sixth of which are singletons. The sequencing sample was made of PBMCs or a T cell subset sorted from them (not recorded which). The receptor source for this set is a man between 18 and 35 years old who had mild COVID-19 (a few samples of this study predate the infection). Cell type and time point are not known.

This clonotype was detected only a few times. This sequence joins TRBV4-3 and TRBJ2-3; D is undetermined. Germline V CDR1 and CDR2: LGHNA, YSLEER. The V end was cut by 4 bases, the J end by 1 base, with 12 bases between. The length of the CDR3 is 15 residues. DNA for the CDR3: TGCGCCAGCAGCCCCTCGACCCGGGGCACAGATACGCAGTATTTT. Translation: CASSPSTRGTDTQYF.

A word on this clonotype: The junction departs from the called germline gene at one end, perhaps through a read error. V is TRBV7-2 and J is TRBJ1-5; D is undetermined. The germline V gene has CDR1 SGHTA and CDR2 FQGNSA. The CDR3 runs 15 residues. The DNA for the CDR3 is TGTGCCAGCAGCTTAGCGTTAATGTGGAATCAGACCCAGCATTTT. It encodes CASSLALMWNQTQHF.

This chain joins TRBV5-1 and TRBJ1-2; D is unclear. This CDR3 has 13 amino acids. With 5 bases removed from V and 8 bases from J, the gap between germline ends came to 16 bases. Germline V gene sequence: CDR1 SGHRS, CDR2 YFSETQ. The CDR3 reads CASRVQADGGYTF. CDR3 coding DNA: TGCGCCAGCAGGGTGCAGGCCGATGGAGGCTACACCTTC.

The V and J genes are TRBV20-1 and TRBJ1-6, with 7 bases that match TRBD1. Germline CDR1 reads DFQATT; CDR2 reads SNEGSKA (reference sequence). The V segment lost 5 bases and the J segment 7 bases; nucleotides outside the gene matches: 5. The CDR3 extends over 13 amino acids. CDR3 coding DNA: TGCAGTGCTGTCCGGGACAGAAATTCACCCCTCCACTTT. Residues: CSAVRDRNSPLHF.

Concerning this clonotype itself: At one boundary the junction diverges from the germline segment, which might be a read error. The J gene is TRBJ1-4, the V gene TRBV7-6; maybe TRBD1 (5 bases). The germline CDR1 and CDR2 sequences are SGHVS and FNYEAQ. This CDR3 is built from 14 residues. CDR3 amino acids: CARSLGPGEEKLFF. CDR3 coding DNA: TGTGCCAGAAGCTTGGGACCCGGGGAGGAAAAACTGTTTTTT.

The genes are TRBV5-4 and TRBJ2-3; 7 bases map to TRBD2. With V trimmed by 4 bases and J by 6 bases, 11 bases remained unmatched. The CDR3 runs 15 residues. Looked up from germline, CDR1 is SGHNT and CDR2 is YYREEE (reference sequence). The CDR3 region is CASSPGGGFMDTQYF. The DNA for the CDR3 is TGTGCCAGCAGCCCGGGCGGGGGTTTCATGGATACGCAGTATTTT.